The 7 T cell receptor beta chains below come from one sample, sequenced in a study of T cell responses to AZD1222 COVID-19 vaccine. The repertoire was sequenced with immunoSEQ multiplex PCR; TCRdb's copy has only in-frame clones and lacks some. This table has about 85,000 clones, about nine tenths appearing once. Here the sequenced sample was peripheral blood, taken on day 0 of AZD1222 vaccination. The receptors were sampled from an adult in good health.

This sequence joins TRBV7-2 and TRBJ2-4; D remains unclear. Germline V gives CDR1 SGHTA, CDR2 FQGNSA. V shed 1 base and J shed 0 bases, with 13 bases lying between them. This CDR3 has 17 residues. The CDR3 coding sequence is TGTGCCAGCAGCTTAGGATTTGGGCCGCTAGCCAAAAACATTCAGTACTTC. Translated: CASSLGFGPLAKNIQYF.

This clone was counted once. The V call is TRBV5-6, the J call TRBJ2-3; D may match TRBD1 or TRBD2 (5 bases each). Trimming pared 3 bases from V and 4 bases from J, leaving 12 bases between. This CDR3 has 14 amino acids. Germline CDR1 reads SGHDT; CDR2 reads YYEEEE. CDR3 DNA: TGTGCCAGCAGCTCAGGGACGTCAGCAGATACGCAGTATTTT. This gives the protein CASSSGTSADTQYF. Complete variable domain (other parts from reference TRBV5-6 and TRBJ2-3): DAGVTQSPTHLIKTRGQQVTLRCSPKSGHDTVSWYQQALGQGPQFIFQYYEEEERQRGNFPDRFSGHQFPNYSSELNVNALLLGDSALYLCASSSGTSADTQYFGPGTRLTVL.

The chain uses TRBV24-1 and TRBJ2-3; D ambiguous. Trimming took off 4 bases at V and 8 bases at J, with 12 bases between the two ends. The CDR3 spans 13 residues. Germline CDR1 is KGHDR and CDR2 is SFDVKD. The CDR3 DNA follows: TGTGCCACCAGTGAACCTGGACGCGGTACGCAGTATTTT. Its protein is CATSEPGRGTQYF.

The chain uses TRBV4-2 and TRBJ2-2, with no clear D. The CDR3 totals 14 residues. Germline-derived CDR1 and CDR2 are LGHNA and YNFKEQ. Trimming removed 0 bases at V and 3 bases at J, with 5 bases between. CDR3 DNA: TGTGCCAGCAGCCAAGACAAACACACCGGGGAGCTGTTTTTT. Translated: CASSQDKHTGELFF.

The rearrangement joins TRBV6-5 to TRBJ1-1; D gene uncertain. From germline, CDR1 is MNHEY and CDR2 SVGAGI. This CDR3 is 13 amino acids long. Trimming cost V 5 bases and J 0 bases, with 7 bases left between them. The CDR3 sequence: CASSRSVNTEAFF. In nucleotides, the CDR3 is TGTGCCAGCAGTAGGAGTGTGAACACTGAAGCTTTCTTT.

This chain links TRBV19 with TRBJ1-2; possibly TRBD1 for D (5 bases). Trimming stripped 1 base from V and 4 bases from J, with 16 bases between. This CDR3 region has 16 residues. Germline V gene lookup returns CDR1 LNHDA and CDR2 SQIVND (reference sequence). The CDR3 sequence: CASSIGAGTRVYGYTF. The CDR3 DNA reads TGTGCCAGTAGTATAGGGGCAGGGACCCGCGTCTATGGCTACACCTTC.

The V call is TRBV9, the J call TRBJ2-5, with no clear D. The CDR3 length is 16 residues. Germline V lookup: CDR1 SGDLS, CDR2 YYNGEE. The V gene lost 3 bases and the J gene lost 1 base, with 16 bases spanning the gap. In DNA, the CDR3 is TGTGCCAGCAGCGCACGTTTTTGGCTCCGCCAAGAGACCCAGTACTTC. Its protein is CASSARFWLRQETQYF.